The 3 T cell receptor beta chains below were found in one sample sequenced in a study of T-cell memory formation after mild COVID-19. MiXCR, applied by TCRdb to the 5' RACE reads, yields one record per CDR3 protein. The repertoire holds about 350,000 distinct CDR3 sequences, with roughly an eighth as singletons. Sequenced material: PBMCs or a T cell subset sorted from them (not recorded which). These receptors all stem from a man younger than 35 who had mild COVID-19 (a few samples of this study predate the infection). Cell type and time point are not known.

This chain connects TRBV7-3 to TRBJ2-3; 9 bases match TRBD1. The trim removed 6 bases at V and 3 bases at J, leaving 7 bases unmatched. CDR3 length equals 15 residues. CDR1 is SGHTA and CDR2 is FQGTGA in the germline V gene. CDR3 region: CASSGQGRRTDTQYF. CDR3 DNA sequence: TGTGCCAGCAGTGGACAGGGGAGACGGACAGATACGCAGTATTTT.

This clonotype was observed a handful of times. The chain joins TRBV20-1 to TRBJ1-1; D may be TRBD1 (5 bases). CDR1 is DFQATT and CDR2 is SNEGSKA in the germline V gene (reference sequence). The V end was cut by 3 bases, the J end by 6 bases, with 17 bases between. This CDR3 has 14 amino acids. Here the CDR3 reads CSASRVGVGAEAFF. CDR3 sequence (DNA): TGCAGTGCTAGCCGGGTGGGGGTCGGGGCTGAAGCTTTCTTT.

The chain uses TRBV7-6 and TRBJ1-1, with D maybe TRBD1 (5 bases). Per germline, CDR1 SGHVS and CDR2 FNYEAQ. The CDR3 consists of 13 residues. Trimming pared 10 bases from V and 6 bases from J, leaving 18 bases between. The CDR3 DNA follows: TGTGCCACCACATCTCAGGGTCGTCCTGAAGCTTTCTTT. Protein product: CATTSQGRPEAFF.